The 17 T cell receptor beta chains in this list originate from one sample, sequenced in a study of cytomegalovirus exposure and HLA in healthy donors. The table came from immunoSEQ multiplex PCR; TCRdb's copy has only in-frame clones and leaves some out. The sample includes around 150,000 clones, approximately 80% of them seen just once. The material sequenced was PBMCs. The receptors were gathered from a man younger than 45 in good health and CMV-seropositive.

The CDR3 loop is CASSAGGTGSQGRGYNEQFF. The CDR3 DNA reads TGTGCCAGCAGTGCCGGCGGGACAGGGAGCCAAGGGAGGGGCTACAATGAGCAGTTCTTC. The chain joins TRBV6-1 to TRBJ2-1; 9 bases align to TRBD1. J lost 3 bases, V lost 4 bases, and 19 bases had no gene match. The CDR3 runs 20 residues. Germline-derived CDR1 and CDR2 are MNHNS and SASEGT.

The V gene is TRBV29-1, the J gene TRBJ2-7, with TRBD1 matching over 9 bases. The length of the CDR3 is 11 residues. Germline V gene data show CDR1 as SQVTM and CDR2 as ANQGSEA. Unmatched junction bases numbered 0, after V lost 4 bases and J lost 5 bases. The CDR3 is CSVGTGDEQYF. The DNA for the CDR3 is TGCAGCGTTGGGACAGGGGACGAGCAGTACTTC.

This clone has a count of ten or more. DNA of the CDR3: TGTGCCAGCAGTTACTCGAGATTTGACAGCTCCTACGAGCAGTACTTC. This gives the protein CASSYSRFDSSYEQYF. V and J are TRBV6-5 and TRBJ2-7, with D possibly TRBD1 on 5 matching bases. V shed 0 bases and J shed 0 bases, with 12 bases lying between them. The CDR3 has 16 amino acids. Germline V gene lookup returns CDR1 MNHEY and CDR2 SVGAGI.

This clone showed up just a few times. The rearrangement links TRBV5-1 to TRBJ2-2; the D is unclear. V lost 0 bases and J 1 base, leaving 4 bases between the germline ends. This CDR3 contains 14 residues. From germline, CDR1 is SGHRS and CDR2 YFSETQ. In nucleotides, the CDR3 is TGCGCCAGCAGCTTGGGACAGAACACCGGGGAGCTGTTTTTT. This encodes CASSLGQNTGELFF.

This clone has only one observation. This sequence joins TRBV4-2 and TRBJ2-7; D perhaps matches TRBD2 (6 bases). Germline CDR1 reads LGHNA; CDR2 reads YNFKEQ. The length of the CDR3 is 15 residues. Trimming cost V 3 bases and J 3 bases, with 15 bases left between them. The CDR3 region is CASSQVTDGGYEQYF. The CDR3 DNA reads as TGTGCCAGCAGCCAGGTGACAGACGGGGGCTACGAGCAGTACTTC.

The table lists this clone with a count of one. In nucleotides, the CDR3 is TGTGCCAGCAGCGTAGAGGGAGGCTGGAACACTGAAGCTTTCTTT. Its protein product is CASSVEGGWNTEAFF. V is TRBV9 and J is TRBJ1-1; D gene ambiguous. The V and J ends lost 0 bases and 1 base respectively, with 10 bases between them. This CDR3 contains 15 residues. Germline V lookup: CDR1 SGDLS, CDR2 YYNGEE.

The chain is built from TRBV5-6 and TRBJ2-5; 8 nucleotides line up with TRBD1. V shed 4 bases, J shed 1 base, and the junction held 9 bases outside the gene matches. The CDR3 totals 16 residues. Germline V lookup: CDR1 SGHDT, CDR2 YYEEEE. Here the CDR3 DNA reads TGTGCCAGCAGCCCTGGGACAGGAGTGATCCAAGAGACCCAGTACTTC. This translates into CASSPGTGVIQETQYF.

This CDR3 is CASSLEYDTGELFF. The CDR3, as DNA: TGTGCCAGCAGTTTAGAGTATGATACCGGGGAGCTGTTTTTT. V gene TRBV27 combines with J gene TRBJ2-2; D unclear. This CDR3 has 14 amino acids. V was shortened by 2 bases and J by 5 bases, with 9 bases between the two germline ends. Germline values: CDR1 MNHEY, CDR2 SMNVEV (reference sequence).

The V gene is TRBV11-3, the J gene TRBJ2-2, with D perhaps matching TRBD2 (6 bases). CDR3 size: 15 residues. V dropped 3 bases and J dropped 6 bases, with 14 bases sitting between them. Germline CDR1 SGHNT, CDR2 YENEEA. CDR3 in DNA: TGTGCCAGCAGCTTTCGCGGGGCCGGTGCCGGGGAGCTGTTTTTT. The encoded protein is CASSFRGAGAGELFF.

The chain combines TRBV29-1 with TRBJ1-1; D unresolved. Trimming cost V 8 bases and J 5 bases, with 18 bases left between them. The length of the CDR3 is 13 residues. Germline CDR1 is SQVTM and CDR2 is ANQGSEA. The CDR3 region has the DNA TGCAGCTCCCAACCGTTCGGGGTTACTGAAGCTTTCTTT. Encoded protein: CSSQPFGVTEAFF.

The chain couples TRBV2 to TRBJ2-7, with 7 bases that match TRBD1. V was clipped by 7 bases and J by 0 bases; unmatched bases: 18. Germline V lookup: CDR1 SNHLY, CDR2 FYNNEI. CDR3 length: 18 amino acids. CDR3 coding DNA: TGTGCCAGCAACCCGGACAGGAATGTTTGGCCAGCCTCCTACGAGCAGTACTTC. Translated, it gives CASNPDRNVWPASYEQYF. Complete variable domain (other parts from reference TRBV2 and TRBJ2-7): EPEVTQTPSHQVTQMGQEVILRCVPISNHLYFYWYRQILGQKVEFLVSFYNNEISEKSEIFDDQFSVERPDGSNFTLKIRSTKLEDSAMYFCASNPDRNVWPASYEQYFGPGTRLTVT.

The chain joins TRBV5-6 to TRBJ2-6; tentatively, D is TRBD1 (5 bases). Trimming cost V 2 bases and J 4 bases, with 16 bases left between them. There are 17 residues in the CDR3. Germline CDR1 is SGHDT and CDR2 is YYEEEE. The CDR3 spells CASSFGNRLIGANVLTF. The DNA for the CDR3 is TGTGCCAGCAGCTTTGGGAACAGGCTAATAGGGGCCAACGTCCTGACTTTC.

The V gene is TRBV11-2, the J gene TRBJ1-1; perhaps TRBD1 as D (6 bases). The germline V gene encodes CDR1 SGHAT and CDR2 FQNNGV. V lost 2 bases and J 1 base, leaving 8 bases between the germline ends. There are 14 residues in the CDR3. The CDR3 loop is CASSLRGGNTEAFF. The CDR3 bases are TGTGCCAGCAGCTTAAGAGGGGGGAACACTGAAGCTTTCTTT.

V usage is TRBV6-5 and J usage is TRBJ2-2, with D hard to call. The CDR3 has 15 residues. Germline values: CDR1 MNHEY, CDR2 SVGAGI. The ends were cut back, 0 bases at V and 5 bases at J, with 10 bases in the middle. This CDR3 is CASSYSSSVTGELFF. CDR3 in DNA: TGTGCCAGCAGTTACTCTTCGAGCGTGACCGGGGAGCTGTTTTTT.

The V call is TRBV9, the J call TRBJ2-5; 8 nucleotides align to TRBD2. The CDR3 extends over 15 amino acids. V lost 1 base and J lost 4; bases outside the gene matches: 6. From germline, CDR1 is SGDLS and CDR2 YYNGEE. CDR3 DNA: TGTGCCAGCAGCGTAACGGGGGGGCCTGGAGAGACCCAGTACTTC. Its protein is CASSVTGGPGETQYF.

The chain has TRBV6-1 and TRBJ1-2, with 7 bases fitting TRBD1. From germline, CDR1 is MNHNS and CDR2 SASEGT. V trimming: 6 bases; J trimming: 1 base; junction bases outside the gene matches: 8. CDR3 length equals 15 residues. CDR3 region: CASRGTGEINYGYTF. The CDR3 DNA reads as TGTGCCAGCAGGGGAACAGGGGAAATTAACTATGGCTACACCTTC.

The gene calls are TRBV25-1 and TRBJ2-7; 8 positions match TRBD1. Germline trimming cut 8 bases from V and 4 bases from J; bases unmatched to any gene: 10. CDR1 and CDR2 from the germline V gene are MGHDK and SYGVNS. CDR3 length equals 14 residues. The CDR3 sequence is CASRPGGSRYEQYF. CDR3 nucleotide sequence: TGTGCCAGCCGCCCAGGGGGCTCTCGGTACGAGCAGTACTTC.